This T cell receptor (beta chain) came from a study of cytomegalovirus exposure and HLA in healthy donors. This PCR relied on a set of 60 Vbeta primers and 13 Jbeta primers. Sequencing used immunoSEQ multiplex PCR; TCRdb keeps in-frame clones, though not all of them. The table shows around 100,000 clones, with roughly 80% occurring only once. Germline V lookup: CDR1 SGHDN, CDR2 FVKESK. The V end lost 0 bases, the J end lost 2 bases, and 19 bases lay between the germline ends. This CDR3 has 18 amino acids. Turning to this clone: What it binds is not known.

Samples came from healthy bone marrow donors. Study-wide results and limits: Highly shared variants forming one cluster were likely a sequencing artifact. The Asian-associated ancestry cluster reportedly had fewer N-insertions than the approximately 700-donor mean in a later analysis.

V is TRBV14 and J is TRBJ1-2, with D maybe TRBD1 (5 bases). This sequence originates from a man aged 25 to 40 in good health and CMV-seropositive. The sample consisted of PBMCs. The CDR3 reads CASSQELGGWQLNYGYTF. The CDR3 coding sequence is TGTGCCAGCAGCCAAGAACTGGGGGGATGGCAACTCAACTATGGCTACACCTTC.